These T cell receptor beta chains were read from a single sample in a study of blood T cell repertoires in COVID-19. TCRdb's copy holds only in-frame clones and misses some; the assay was immunoSEQ multiplex PCR. The sample consists of hundreds of thousands of clones, approximately 83% of them appearing once. The material sequenced was peripheral blood. The receptors were sampled from a woman in her 30s who had recovered from COVID-19. Both conserved end residues are part of each CDR3. A D gene is named only where the DNA matches it firmly. A clone size is listed for some rows: how often the clone was seen (once, few, many), or a class if it is expanded.

cdr3_nt,cdr3_aa,d_call,clone_size,v_call,j_call
TGTGCCAGCGGTAACTCAGGGGACAATGAAAAACTGTTTTTT,CASGNSGDNEKLFF,.,.,TRBV5-4,TRBJ1-4
TGTGCCAGCAGGTCCGGGACACGGAATGAGCAGTTCTTC,CASRSGTRNEQFF,.,.,TRBV12-3/TRBV12-4,TRBJ2-1
TGCGCCAGCAGCTTGGAGGCAGGGGACTACAATGAGCAGTTCTTC,CASSLEAGDYNEQFF,.,.,TRBV5-1,TRBJ2-1
TGTGCCAGCAGTCTAGGACAGGGTACGAACACTGAAGCTTTCTTT,CASSLGQGTNTEAFF,TRBD1,.,TRBV2,TRBJ1-1
TGCGCCAGCGGAACGGGACAGGGGACTGAAAAACTGTTTTTT,CASGTGQGTEKLFF,TRBD1,.,TRBV5-1,TRBJ1-4
TGTGCCTGGAGCGATAAAAGACAGGGGGCGAACACTGAAGCTTTCTTT,CAWSDKRQGANTEAFF,TRBD1,.,TRBV30,TRBJ1-1
TGTGCCAGCAGCTTAGGGAGCGGGAGGGTAGGTGAGCAGTTCTTC,CASSLGSGRVGEQFF,TRBD2,.,TRBV7-9,TRBJ2-1
TGTGCCAGCAGCTACGTTTCGGGGGTGATAGGAGAGACCCAGTACTTC,CASSYVSGVIGETQYF,.,.,TRBV7-2,TRBJ2-5
TGTGCCAGCACGGGAGGGGGTGCCTCCTACAATGAGCAGTTCTTC,CASTGGGASYNEQFF,TRBD2,.,TRBV28,TRBJ2-1
TGTGCCAGCAGTTTCACCGGGACAGGGAACTATGGCTACACCTTC,CASSFTGTGNYGYTF,TRBD1,.,TRBV27,TRBJ1-2
TGTGCCAGCAGTGAATCGGAGCGGGGGGGCGGATTTAGACGGGAGCTGTTTTTT,CASSESERGGGFRRELFF,TRBD2,.,TRBV6-1,TRBJ2-2
TGTGCCAGCAGTTCGGGTCTCCTAGCCAAAAACATTCAGTACTTC,CASSSGLLAKNIQYF,.,.,TRBV27,TRBJ2-4
TGTGCCTGGAGGGGGAGATATGGCTACACCTTC,CAWRGRYGYTF,.,.,TRBV30,TRBJ1-2
TGTGCCAGCAGTTCCGAGGGCGGCTACACCTTC,CASSSEGGYTF,.,.,TRBV28,TRBJ1-2
TGCGCCAGCAGCCCTAGCGGGCAGAACCCTAGAATTTCCTCTGGAAACACCATATATTTT,CASSPSGQNPRISSGNTIYF,.,few,TRBV4-1,TRBJ1-3
TGTGCCAGCAGCCAAGATCCGTTCTCTGGGGCCAACGTCCTGACTTTC,CASSQDPFSGANVLTF,.,.,TRBV3-1/TRBV3-2,TRBJ2-6
TGCGCCAGCAGCCAAGACGCTCAGGGGGCTAATAACTATGGCTACACCTTC,CASSQDAQGANNYGYTF,TRBD1,.,TRBV4-3,TRBJ1-2
TGTGCCAGCAGTCATCGCGACAGGGGGCTCGGTAGCAATCAGCCCCAGCATTTT,CASSHRDRGLGSNQPQHF,TRBD1,.,TRBV27,TRBJ1-5
TGTGCCAGCAGCGCATGGAACGGGTTATTCAACAATGAGCAGTTCTTC,CASSAWNGLFNNEQFF,.,.,TRBV9,TRBJ2-1
TGTGCCAGCAGTAGGACTGGGTTCCAAGAGACCCAGTACTTC,CASSRTGFQETQYF,.,.,TRBV6-5,TRBJ2-5
TGTGCCAGCTTAGAACAGGGGGCTGGAAACACCATATATTTT,CASLEQGAGNTIYF,TRBD1,.,TRBV7-9,TRBJ1-3
TGTGCCAGTAGTATACCGGCGACAGGGCTGGGCACTGAAGCTTTCTTT,CASSIPATGLGTEAFF,TRBD1,.,TRBV19,TRBJ1-1
TGTGCCAGCAGAACTATCGGGGGGCCGAACACTGAAGCTTTCTTT,CASRTIGGPNTEAFF,.,once,TRBV28,TRBJ1-1
TGTGCCAGCAACCGGAGAGCGATTTCCCCCTCCAATGAGCAGTTCTTC,CASNRRAISPSNEQFF,.,.,TRBV3-1/TRBV3-2,TRBJ2-1
TGTGCCAGCAGCTTATCGCCCAGGGTAGAAAGAAACACCATATATTTT,CASSLSPRVERNTIYF,.,.,TRBV11-2,TRBJ1-3
TGTGCCAGCAGCCAAGAAGCAAACAGCAATTCACCCCTCCACTTT,CASSQEANSNSPLHF,.,.,TRBV14,TRBJ1-6
TGTGCCAGCAGCTTATGGGGGCGGACTGAAGCTTTCTTT,CASSLWGRTEAFF,.,.,TRBV11-2,TRBJ1-1